The rows below give T cell receptor beta chains drawn from one sample of a study of T cell responses to AZD1222 COVID-19 vaccine. Some clones are missing from TCRdb's copy, which holds only in-frame ones; the method was immunoSEQ multiplex PCR. The table includes some 130,000 clones, approximately 90% detected once. The sample was peripheral blood, taken on day 0 of AZD1222 vaccination. The receptor source for this set is an adult in good health. CDR3s leave out the opening cysteine and the closing phenylalanine or tryptophan.

v_call | cdr3_aa
TRBV5-8 | ASSSRFSQETQY
TRBV5-5 | ASSLVPGNTIY
TRBV28 | ASTPPGLYEQY
TRBV10-3 | AISESRGIAF
TRBV3-1/TRBV3-2 | ASSRQGDYEQY
TRBV7-9 | ASSYPGGGDTDTQY
TRBV21-1 | ASSKWSRGGSEQF
TRBV19 | ASRMTGPGNTIY
TRBV18 | ASSPGTGNTEAF
TRBV7-3 | ASSHSPGGREQF
TRBV7-9 | ASSPDRRQDYRYT
TRBV6-5 | ASSIQGDYGYT
TRBV29-1 | SVGDTQY
TRBV18 | ASSPKAMNTEAF
TRBV27 | ASTLRDGIGSYT
TRBV7-9 | ASSPVDRIDGYT
TRBV5-1 | ASTTTQGATEAF
TRBV5-1 | ASSSGTSGEKQY
TRBV6-5 | ASSYDLNSPLH
TRBV3-1/TRBV3-2 | ASSQDRGSGGNEQF
TRBV18 | ASSPNRMNTGELF
TRBV5-1 | ASSRLAGGPGVSDTQY
TRBV3-1/TRBV3-2 | ASSADRFQPQH
TRBV3-1/TRBV3-2 | ASSQLGGDYEQY